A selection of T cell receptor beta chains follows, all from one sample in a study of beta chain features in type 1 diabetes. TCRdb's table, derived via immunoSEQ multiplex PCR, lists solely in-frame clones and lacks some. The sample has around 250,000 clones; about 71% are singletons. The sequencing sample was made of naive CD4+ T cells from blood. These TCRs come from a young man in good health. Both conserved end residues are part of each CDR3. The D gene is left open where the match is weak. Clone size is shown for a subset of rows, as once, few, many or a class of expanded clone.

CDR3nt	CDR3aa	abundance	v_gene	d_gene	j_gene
TGTGCCAGCAGTCCGAGAGGGTCAGATACGCAGTATTTT	CASSPRGSDTQYF	NA	TRBV14	NA	TRBJ2-3
TGTGCCAGCAGTTCGGACCTCTCGTTGTACTTC	CASSSDLSLYF	NA	TRBV28	NA	TRBJ2-7
TGCAGCGCAGGAAGAGCTCAAGAGACCCAGTACTTC	CSAGRAQETQYF	once	TRBV29-1	NA	TRBJ2-5
TGTGCCTGGAGTATCCGACAGGCAGATACGCAGTATTTT	CAWSIRQADTQYF	NA	TRBV30	NA	TRBJ2-3
TGTGCCAGCAGCTTGACGGGATCCTACAATGAGCAGTTCTTC	CASSLTGSYNEQFF	NA	TRBV5-4	NA	TRBJ2-1
TGTGCCTGGAGGGACCAAAGCGGGCCACACTTC	CAWRDQSGPHF	NA	TRBV30	NA	TRBJ2-7
TGTGCCAGCAGTCCGACGGGACTAGCGGGAGTAAATGAGCAGTTCTTC	CASSPTGLAGVNEQFF	NA	TRBV6-6	TRBD2	TRBJ2-1
TGTGCCAGCAGCGTAGGCCTAGCGGGCCTTCAAGAGACCCAGTACTTC	CASSVGLAGLQETQYF	NA	TRBV9	TRBD2	TRBJ2-5
TGCAGCGTCCTGGGACAGGGGGATGAAAAACTGTTTTTT	CSVLGQGDEKLFF	NA	TRBV29-1	TRBD1	TRBJ1-4
TGTGCCAGCAGCGTAGAGAACCGGGATGAGCAGTTCTTC	CASSVENRDEQFF	few	TRBV9	NA	TRBJ2-1
TGCAGCGTTGAAGATCGGAACAGTAACTATGGCTACACCTTC	CSVEDRNSNYGYTF	NA	TRBV29-1	NA	TRBJ1-2
TGTGCCAGCAGCTTTAGCGGGAGGGCCGTTACCGAGACCCAGTACTTC	CASSFSGRAVTETQYF	NA	TRBV5-6	TRBD2	TRBJ2-5
TGTGCCTGGACAAGGGGGACTAGCGGGCCTAACAATGAGCAGTTCTTC	CAWTRGTSGPNNEQFF	NA	TRBV30	TRBD2	TRBJ2-1
TGTGCCAGCAGCCTAGGGGGCTGGACAGATACGCAGTATTTT	CASSLGGWTDTQYF	NA	TRBV7-2	TRBD1	TRBJ2-3
TGCGCCAGCAGCCCAGGGACTAGCGGGACCACAGATACGCAGTATTTT	CASSPGTSGTTDTQYF	NA	TRBV5-1	TRBD2	TRBJ2-3
TGTGCCAGCAGCCGAACTAGCGGCTCCTACAATGAGCAGTTCTTC	CASSRTSGSYNEQFF	NA	TRBV14	TRBD2	TRBJ2-1
TGTGCCAGCAGCCAGGCGCAGGGTAATTCACCCCTCCACTTT	CASSQAQGNSPLHF	NA	TRBV4-2	NA	TRBJ1-6
TGTGCCATCAGGGGGGACACAGATACGCAGTATTTT	CAIRGDTDTQYF	few	TRBV10-3	NA	TRBJ2-3
TGCAGCGTTGAAGCCGGTGCGGGAGGCTACAATGAGCAGTTCTTC	CSVEAGAGGYNEQFF	few	TRBV29-1	TRBD2	TRBJ2-1
TGCAGCGTTCAACTAGCGGGGGCCACAGATACGCAGTATTTT	CSVQLAGATDTQYF	NA	TRBV29-1	TRBD2	TRBJ2-3
TGCAGCGTAAAGGGTGACACGGTGAACACTGAAGCTTTCTTT	CSVKGDTVNTEAFF	NA	TRBV29-1	NA	TRBJ1-1
TGCAGCGTGGGGACCCTAATGAACACTGAAGCTTTCTTT	CSVGTLMNTEAFF	NA	TRBV29-1	NA	TRBJ1-1
TGCAGCGTGGGCACTGAAGCTTTCTTT	CSVGTEAFF	NA	TRBV29-1	NA	TRBJ1-1
TGTGCCAGCAGCGTAGCAGCTAGCGGGCCCAATGAGCAGTTCTTC	CASSVAASGPNEQFF	few	TRBV9	TRBD2	TRBJ2-1
TGTGCCAGCAGCTCGCGCGGGAGAACAGATACGCAGTATTTT	CASSSRGRTDTQYF	NA	TRBV11-2	TRBD2	TRBJ2-3
TGTGCCACCAGCAGAGATGGGGGCTACGAGCAGTACTTC	CATSRDGGYEQYF	NA	TRBV15	NA	TRBJ2-7
TGTGCCAGCAGCTTAGCGTTGGGACAGGGAGATACGCAGTATTTT	CASSLALGQGDTQYF	once	TRBV7-2	TRBD1	TRBJ2-3
TGTGCCACCAGCAGAAAGACAGGCCCTGGGGCCAACGTCCTGACTTTC	CATSRKTGPGANVLTF	NA	TRBV15	NA	TRBJ2-6